These 28 T cell receptor beta chains were all obtained from the same sample, sequenced in a study of cytomegalovirus exposure and HLA in healthy donors. PCR used 60 Vbeta primers and 13 Jbeta primers. Sequencing was performed with immunoSEQ multiplex PCR; in TCRdb, only in-frame clones are kept and a portion is missing. The table records 150,000 or so clones, around 85% of them present only once. The specimen was PBMCs. These receptors came from a young man in good health and CMV-seropositive.

The chain recombines TRBV27 with TRBJ2-3, with 9 bases aligning to TRBD1. Trimming removed 4 bases from V and 11 bases from J; junction bases left unmatched: 13. The length of the CDR3 is 15 residues. Germline V lookup: CDR1 MNHEY, CDR2 SMNVEV (reference sequence). The CDR3 region has the DNA TGTGCCAGCAGTTCCCACACGGACAGGGGAAGGGGGCAGTATTTT. Protein: CASSSHTDRGRGQYF.

V is TRBV20-1 and J is TRBJ2-3, with no clear D. CDR3 length: 11 amino acids. Trimming took 5 bases from V and 7 from J, leaving 10 bases between them. Germline V CDR1 and CDR2: DFQATT, SNEGSKA (reference sequence). CDR3 bases: TGCAGTGCTCCTCGGGTCTATACGCAGTATTTT. Amino acid sequence: CSAPRVYTQYF.

The chain recombines TRBV9 with TRBJ2-1, with 8 bases lining up with TRBD1. Trimming took 4 bases from V and 6 from J; bases not matched to a gene: 6. CDR3 length equals 14 residues. CDR1 is SGDLS and CDR2 is YYNGEE in the germline V gene. CDR3: CASSPGQGSNEQFF. Written as DNA, the CDR3 is TGTGCCAGCAGCCCCGGACAGGGAAGCAATGAGCAGTTCTTC.

V gene TRBV5-1 combines with J gene TRBJ2-3; 12 bases match TRBD2. Germline CDR1 is SGHRS and CDR2 is YFSETQ. The CDR3 spans 18 residues. V shed 4 bases and J 0 bases; nucleotides not matched to a gene: 9. The CDR3 region is CASSRSTSGGPSTDTQYF. CDR3 DNA sequence: TGCGCCAGCAGCCGCTCGACTAGCGGGGGACCGAGCACAGATACGCAGTATTTT. Drawing the rest from reference TRBV5-1 and TRBJ2-3, the complete variable domain is KAGVTQTPRYLIKTRGQQVTLSCSPISGHRSVSWYQQTPGQGLQFLFEYFSETQRNKGNFPGRFSGRQFSNSRSEMNVSTLELGDSALYLCASSRSTSGGPSTDTQYFGPGTRLTVL.

This chain uses TRBV18 with TRBJ1-6; 9 bases are shared with TRBD1. CDR3 length: 15 residues. V shed 2 bases, J shed 10 bases, and the junction held 6 bases outside the gene matches. Germline V gene data show CDR1 as KGHSH and CDR2 as LQKENI. CDR3 sequence (DNA): TGTGCCAGCTCACCAGAGGGACAGGGTGTGTCACCCCTCCACTTT. Its protein product is CASSPEGQGVSPLHF.

The chain has TRBV9 and TRBJ1-1, with a tentative D call TRBD1 (5 bases). Trimming left V 0 bases short and J 1 base short, with 7 bases between. CDR3 length: 14 residues. Germline V gives CDR1 SGDLS, CDR2 YYNGEE. The CDR3 reads CASSVDQGNTEAFF. The DNA of the CDR3 is TGTGCCAGCAGCGTAGATCAGGGGAACACTGAAGCTTTCTTT.

This sequence joins TRBV7-2 and TRBJ2-5; 12 nucleotides match TRBD2. The CDR3 sequence is 16 residues long. CDR1 and CDR2 from the germline V gene are SGHTA and FQGNSA. V gave up 4 bases and J gave up 0 bases; unmatched junction bases: 3. CDR3 protein: CASSSGLAGYQETQYF. CDR3 nucleotides: TGTGCCAGCAGCTCCGGACTAGCGGGGTACCAAGAGACCCAGTACTTC.

The sample holds one count of this clone. V gene TRBV28 combines with J gene TRBJ2-2; perhaps TRBD1 as D (6 bases). This CDR3 has 13 residues. Germline V gives CDR1 MDHEN, CDR2 SYDVKM. Trimming removed 11 bases from V and 2 bases from J, with 12 bases in between. Written as DNA, the CDR3 is TGTGCCGGACGGGACACCAACACCGGGGAGCTGTTTTTT. Protein product: CAGRDTNTGELFF.

CDR3 nucleotides: TGCGCCAGCAGCCCGGTGCCAGATACGCAGTATTTT. This encodes CASSPVPDTQYF. The V and J genes are TRBV5-1 and TRBJ2-3; D ambiguous. Germline V gene data show CDR1 as SGHRS and CDR2 as YFSETQ. There are 12 residues in the CDR3. Trimming shortened V by 4 bases and J by 4 bases, and 7 bases separated the two germline ends.

The chain has TRBV13 and TRBJ2-1; 8 positions agree with TRBD2. The J segment lost 8 bases and the V segment lost 5 bases, leaving 8 bases of the junction unmatched. The germline gives CDR1 PRHDT, CDR2 FYEKMQ (reference sequence). The CDR3 has 14 amino acids. The CDR3, as DNA: TGTGCCAGCAGCGCCCGGGGGGGCCCAGATGAGCAGTTCTTC. Its protein product is CASSARGGPDEQFF.

This CDR3 reads CASSQAAEVNSPLHF. The CDR3 DNA reads as TGCGCCAGCAGCCAAGCGGCAGAGGTGAATTCACCCCTCCACTTT. This chain joins TRBV4-3 and TRBJ1-6; no clear D gene. The CDR3 consists of 15 residues. V was pared by 1 base and J by 7 bases, with 11 bases between. From germline, CDR1 is LGHNA and CDR2 YSLEER.

The chain joins TRBV5-1 to TRBJ1-4; D unresolved. This CDR3 comprises 15 residues. Germline lookup yields CDR1 SGHRS and CDR2 YFSETQ. Trimming removed 0 bases at V and 4 bases at J, with 10 bases between. The CDR3 reads CASSLGGGYNEKLFF. CDR3 bases: TGCGCCAGCAGCTTGGGAGGAGGATATAATGAAAAACTGTTTTTT.

This clone has a handful of counts. The rearrangement uses TRBV4-1 and TRBJ1-5; maybe TRBD1 (6 bases). The germline V gene encodes CDR1 MGHRA and CDR2 YSYEKL. V lost 2 bases to trimming and J lost 7 bases, with 18 bases between them. The CDR3 is 16 amino acids. Written as DNA, the CDR3 is TGCGCCAGCAGCCAAAGTTATACAGGGATTAACCAGCCCCAGCATTTT. This gives the protein CASSQSYTGINQPQHF.

This clone came up once. V is TRBV7-2 and J is TRBJ2-2, with 7 bases lining up with TRBD2. CDR1 and CDR2 (germline): SGHTA, FQGNSA. Trimming at V came to 2 bases and at J to 3 bases, leaving 9 bases not matched to a gene. This CDR3 region has 17 residues. Here the CDR3 reads CASSLPPGGKDTGELFF. As DNA, the CDR3 is TGTGCCAGCAGCTTACCCCCCGGGGGGAAGGACACCGGGGAGCTGTTTTTT.

The chain joins TRBV7-9 to TRBJ1-2; 7 nucleotides line up with TRBD1. CDR1 SEHNR and CDR2 FQNEAQ come from the germline V gene (reference sequence). The V segment lost 7 bases and the J segment 6 bases; nucleotides outside the gene matches: 8. The CDR3 totals 13 residues. The CDR3 loop is CASTTRGRDGYTF. For the CDR3, the DNA is TGTGCCAGCACCACTAGGGGGCGAGATGGCTACACCTTC.

This clone was found once. This chain connects TRBV21-1 to TRBJ1-1; TRBD1 is the table's D call, not checked against the DNA. TRBV21-1 is a listed pseudogene. This CDR3 region has 15 residues. The CDR3 DNA reads as TGTGCCAGCAGCGGGCAGGGGAGACCGAACACTGAAGCTTTCTTT. Amino acid sequence: CASSGQGRPNTEAFF.

Only a few counts were recorded for this clone. The J gene is TRBJ2-1, the V gene TRBV4-1, with D unclear. V was shortened by 1 base and J by 9 bases, with 4 bases between the two germline ends. The CDR3 length is 11 residues. Germline assignment: CDR1 MGHRA and CDR2 YSYEKL. The CDR3 spells CASSQAGEQFF. CDR3 sequence (DNA): TGCGCCAGCAGCCAAGCGGGTGAGCAGTTCTTC.

The chain recombines TRBV7-8 with TRBJ1-2, with D perhaps matching TRBD1 (6 bases). This CDR3 contains 18 residues. Germline-derived CDR1 and CDR2 are SGHVS and FQNEAQ. Trimming removed 3 bases at V and 0 bases at J, with 20 bases between. CDR3 sequence reads: CASSFWNRRDTTNYGYTF. The DNA for the CDR3 is TGTGCCAGCAGCTTTTGGAACCGCCGGGACACAACTAACTATGGCTACACCTTC.

The rearrangement uses TRBV9 and TRBJ2-1; D remains ambiguous. This CDR3 is 13 amino acids long. Per germline, CDR1 SGDLS and CDR2 YYNGEE. Trimming took 2 bases from V and 7 from J, leaving 10 bases between them. For the CDR3, the DNA is TGTGCCAGCAGCGTCGCTAGTTGGAATGAGCAGTTCTTC. It is translated as CASSVASWNEQFF. Supplemented by reference TRBV9 and TRBJ2-1, the full variable domain reads DSGVTQTPKHLITATGQRVTLRCSPRSGDLSVYWYQQSLDQGLQFLIQYYNGEERAKGNILERFSAQQFPDLHSELNLSSLELGDSALYFCASSVASWNEQFFGPGTRLTVL.

The chain recombines TRBV6-6 with TRBJ2-7, with TRBD1 as a possible D gene (6 bases). The CDR3 sequence is 13 residues long. The V gene's germline CDR1 is MNHNY and CDR2 SVGAGI (reference sequence). Trimming took off 0 bases at V and 4 bases at J, with 7 bases between the two ends. The CDR3 loop is CASSYSDSYEQYF. The CDR3 nucleotides read TGTGCCAGCAGTTACTCGGACAGTTACGAGCAGTACTTC.

The chain couples TRBV5-1 to TRBJ2-7, with TRBD1 as a possible D gene (6 bases). The CDR3 runs to 15 residues. The ends were cut back, 0 bases at V and 4 bases at J, with 14 bases in the middle. CDR1 SGHRS and CDR2 YFSETQ come from the germline V gene. This chain's CDR3 is CASSLALDRKYEQYF. The CDR3 DNA reads TGCGCCAGCAGCTTGGCCTTGGACAGAAAATACGAGCAGTACTTC.

The J gene is TRBJ1-1, the V gene TRBV4-3; D not certain. Germline V gene sequence: CDR1 LGHNA, CDR2 YSLEER. The ends were cut back, 1 base at V and 7 bases at J, with 13 bases in the middle. The CDR3 spans 14 residues. CDR3 nucleotides: TGCGCCAGCAGCCAAGCGATCGGGTTTATTGAAGCTTTCTTT. This sequence encodes CASSQAIGFIEAFF.

CDR3 sequence: CASSLAGVGSGNTIYF. The CDR3 nucleotides are TGCGCCAGCAGCTTGGCGGGAGTGGGCTCTGGAAACACCATATATTTT. V gene TRBV5-1 combines with J gene TRBJ1-3; no definite D call. Trimming cost V 0 bases and J 0 bases, with 10 bases left between them. The CDR3 loop spans 16 amino acids. Looked up from germline, CDR1 is SGHRS and CDR2 is YFSETQ.

V is TRBV10-2 and J is TRBJ2-7; 11 positions match TRBD2. Looked up from germline, CDR1 is WSHSY and CDR2 is SAAADI. The CDR3 covers 15 residues. J gave up 5 bases and V 6 bases, and 9 bases lay outside the gene matches. The CDR3 loop reads CASRLNSGGGDEQYF. Written as DNA, the CDR3 is TGCGCCAGCAGGCTAAATAGCGGGGGGGGCGACGAGCAGTACTTC.

The gene calls are TRBV11-3 and TRBJ2-1; 14 bases are a match to TRBD2. CDR1 SGHNT and CDR2 YENEEA come from the germline V gene. Unmatched junction bases numbered 7, after V lost 5 bases and J lost 7 bases. The CDR3 is made up of 16 amino acids. CDR3 sequence reads: CASSPRTSGGLNEQFF. In nucleotides, the CDR3 is TGTGCCAGCAGCCCCCGGACTAGCGGGGGGTTGAATGAGCAGTTCTTC.

The chain uses TRBV25-1 and TRBJ2-6; D possibly corresponds to TRBD1 (6 bases). Germline assignment: CDR1 MGHDK and CDR2 SYGVNS. This CDR3 is 17 amino acids long. V was shortened by 5 bases and J by 0 bases, with 14 bases between the two germline ends. The CDR3 nucleotides read TGTGCCAGCAGTTCCAGGGGTCCTTTCTCTGGGGCCAACGTCCTGACTTTC. It is translated as CASSSRGPFSGANVLTF.

Note on this clone: Additional DNA sequences in this sample encode the identical CDR3. This rearrangement joins TRBV5-4 to TRBJ1-1, with D perhaps TRBD1 (5 bases). CDR3 length equals 13 residues. V was trimmed by 3 bases and J by 0 bases, leaving 6 bases between them. CDR1 is SGHNT and CDR2 is YYREEE in the germline V gene (reference sequence). CDR3 in amino acids: CASSSTVNTEAFF. In DNA, the CDR3 is TGTGCCAGCAGCTCGACAGTGAACACTGAAGCTTTCTTT. Using reference TRBV5-4 and TRBJ1-1 for the parts outside the CDR3, the full variable domain is ETGVTQSPTHLIKTRGQQVTLRCSSQSGHNTVSWYQQALGQGPQFIFQYYREEENGRGNFPPRFSGLQFPNYSSELNVNALELDDSALYLCASSSTVNTEAFFGQGTRLTVV.

The chain carries TRBV6-6 and TRBJ1-4; D perhaps matches TRBD1 (6 bases). The V end was cut by 5 bases, the J end by 8 bases, with 18 bases between. This CDR3 has 15 amino acids. Germline assignment: CDR1 MNHNY and CDR2 SVGAGI (reference sequence). CDR3 residues: CASSPRRGRSEKLFF. The CDR3 DNA reads as TGTGCCAGCAGTCCCCGGCGGGGGCGGTCGGAAAAACTGTTTTTT.